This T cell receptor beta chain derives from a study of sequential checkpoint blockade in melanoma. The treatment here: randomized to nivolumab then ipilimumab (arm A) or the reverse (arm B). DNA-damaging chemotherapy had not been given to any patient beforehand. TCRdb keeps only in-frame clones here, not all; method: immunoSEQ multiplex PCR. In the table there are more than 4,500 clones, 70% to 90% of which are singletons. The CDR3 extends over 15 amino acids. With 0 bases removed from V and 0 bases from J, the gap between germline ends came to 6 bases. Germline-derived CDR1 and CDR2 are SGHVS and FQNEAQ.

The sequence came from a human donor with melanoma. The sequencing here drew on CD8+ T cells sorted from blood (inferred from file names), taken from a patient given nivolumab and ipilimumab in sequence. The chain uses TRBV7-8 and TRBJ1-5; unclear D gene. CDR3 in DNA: TGTGCCAGCAGCTTAGCGCGATATAGCAATCAGCCCCAGCATTTT. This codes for CASSLARYSNQPQHF.